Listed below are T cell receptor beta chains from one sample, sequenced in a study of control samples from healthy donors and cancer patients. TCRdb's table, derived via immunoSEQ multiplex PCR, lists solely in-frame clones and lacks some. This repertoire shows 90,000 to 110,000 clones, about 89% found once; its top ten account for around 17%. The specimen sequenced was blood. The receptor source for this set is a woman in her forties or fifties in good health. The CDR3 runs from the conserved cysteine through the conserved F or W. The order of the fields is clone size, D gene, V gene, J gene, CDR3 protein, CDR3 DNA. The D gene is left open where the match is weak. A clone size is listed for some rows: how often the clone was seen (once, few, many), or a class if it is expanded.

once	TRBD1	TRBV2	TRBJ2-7	CASGEQGAREQYF	TGTGCCAGCGGAGAACAGGGGGCGAGGGAGCAGTACTTC
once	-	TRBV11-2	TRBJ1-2	CASSLRTANYGYTF	TGTGCCAGCAGCTTAAGGACGGCTAACTATGGCTACACCTTC
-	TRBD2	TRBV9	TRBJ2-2	CASSLAGGPSGELFF	TGTGCCAGCAGTCTAGCGGGAGGGCCTTCCGGGGAGCTGTTTTTT
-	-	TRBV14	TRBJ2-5	CASSGGLQETQYF	TGTGCCAGCAGTGGGGGGCTCCAAGAGACCCAGTACTTC
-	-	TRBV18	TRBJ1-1	CVSSLGQNTEAFF	TGTGTCAGCTCACTGGGACAGAACACTGAAGCTTTCTTT
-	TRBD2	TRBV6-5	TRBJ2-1	CASSSLGLASEQFF	TGTGCCAGCAGCTCCCTCGGACTAGCCTCTGAGCAGTTCTTC
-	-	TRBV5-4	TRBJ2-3	CASSPPEADTQYF	TGTGCCAGCAGCCCGCCGGAGGCAGATACGCAGTATTTT
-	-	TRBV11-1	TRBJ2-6	CASSFGGSGANVLTF	TGTGCCAGCAGCTTTGGTGGGTCTGGGGCCAACGTCCTGACTTTC
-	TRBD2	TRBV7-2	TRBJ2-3	CASSPAGGPLGDTQYF	TGTGCCAGCAGTCCAGCGGGAGGGCCGCTGGGAGATACGCAGTATTTT
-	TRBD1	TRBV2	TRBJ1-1	CASRRTGELTEAFF	TGTGCCAGCAGGAGGACAGGGGAATTGACTGAAGCTTTCTTT
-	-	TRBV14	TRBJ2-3	CASSQVRGTGTDTQYF	TGTGCCAGCAGCCAAGTCCGAGGGACGGGCACAGATACGCAGTATTTT
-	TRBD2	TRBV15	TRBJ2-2	CATSGLAGAGELFF	TGTGCCACCAGCGGGTTAGCGGGAGCCGGGGAGCTGTTTTTT
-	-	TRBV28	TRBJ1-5	CASSLLGGQPQHF	TGTGCCAGCAGTTTGCTGGGGGGACAGCCCCAGCATTTT
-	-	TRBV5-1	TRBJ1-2	CASSAALGGIYGYTF	TGCGCCAGCAGCGCGGCCCTTGGAGGGATCTATGGCTACACCTTC
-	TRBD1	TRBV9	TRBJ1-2	CASSLLGAGTGTNYGYTF	TGTGCCAGCAGCCTCCTTGGGGCGGGGACAGGGACTAACTATGGCTACACCTTC
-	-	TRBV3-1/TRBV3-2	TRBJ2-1	CASSQDRGRGRSVRYNEQFF	TGTGCCAGCAGCCAAGACAGGGGTCGGGGGCGCTCGGTTCGTTACAATGAGCAGTTCTTC
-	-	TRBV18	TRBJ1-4	CASSQTLQEKLFF	TGTGCCAGCTCACAGACCCTGCAGGAAAAACTGTTTTTT
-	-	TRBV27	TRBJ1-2	CASSSSRGVYGYTF	TGTGCCAGCAGTTCTTCCCGGGGGGTATATGGCTACACCTTC
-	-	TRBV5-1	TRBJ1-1	CASSLANTEAFF	TGCGCCAGCAGCCTAGCGAACACTGAAGCTTTCTTT
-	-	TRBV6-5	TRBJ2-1	CASSYRVYSYNEQFF	TGTGCCAGCAGCTACAGGGTATATTCCTACAATGAGCAGTTCTTC
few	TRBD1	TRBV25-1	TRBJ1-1	CASRGQGVFTEAFF	TGTGCCAGCCGGGGACAGGGGGTTTTCACTGAAGCTTTCTTT
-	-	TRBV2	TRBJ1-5	CASTLGNQPQHF	TGTGCCAGCACATTGGGCAATCAGCCCCAGCATTTT
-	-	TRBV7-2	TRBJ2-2	CASSPLGGGTGATGELFF	TGTGCCAGCAGCCCGCTAGGGGGGGGGACAGGAGCCACCGGGGAGCTGTTTTTT
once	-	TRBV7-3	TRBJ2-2	CASSFRLTGELFF	TGTGCCAGCAGCTTCCGGTTGACCGGGGAGCTGTTTTTT
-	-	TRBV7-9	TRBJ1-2	CASSLVGSYGYTF	TGTGCCAGCAGCTTAGTAGGCAGCTATGGCTACACCTTC
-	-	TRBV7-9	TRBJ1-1	CASSLGARLNTEAFF	TGTGCCAGCAGCTTAGGGGCAAGGCTGAACACTGAAGCTTTCTTT
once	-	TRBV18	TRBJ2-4	CASSPKSMSAKNIQYF	TGTGCCAGCTCACCGAAGAGTATGTCGGCCAAAAACATTCAGTACTTC
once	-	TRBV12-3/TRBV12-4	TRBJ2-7	CASSFGPEQYF	TGTGCCAGCAGTTTCGGGCCTGAGCAGTACTTC
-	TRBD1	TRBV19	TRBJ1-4	CASSDRGRGEKLFF	TGTGCCAGTAGTGACAGGGGAAGGGGTGAAAAACTGTTTTTT
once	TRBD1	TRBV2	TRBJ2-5	CASSEAGFGQAQETQYF	TGTGCCAGCAGTGAAGCCGGTTTCGGACAGGCCCAAGAGACCCAGTACTTC
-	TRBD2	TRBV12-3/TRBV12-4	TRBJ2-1	CASSPLAGEQFF	TGTGCCAGCAGTCCGCTAGCGGGTGAGCAGTTCTTC
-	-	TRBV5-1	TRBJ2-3	CATNLGQASQGGRDTQYF	TGCGCCACCAACCTAGGACAGGCAAGTCAAGGAGGGAGAGATACGCAGTATTTT
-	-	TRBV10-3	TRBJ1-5	CAISEGGGRYSNQPQHF	TGTGCCATCAGTGAGGGTGGAGGGCGGTATAGCAATCAGCCCCAGCATTTT
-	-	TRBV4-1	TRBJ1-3	CASSATFGNTIYF	TGCGCCAGCAGTGCGACTTTTGGAAACACCATATATTTT
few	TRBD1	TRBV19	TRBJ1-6	CASRNGGTGVSPLHF	TGTGCCAGCCGAAACGGGGGGACAGGGGTCTCACCCCTCCACTTT
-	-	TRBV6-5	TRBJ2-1	CASSYGTVNNEQFF	TGTGCCAGCAGTTACGGGACGGTGAACAATGAGCAGTTCTTC
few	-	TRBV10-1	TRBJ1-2	CASSPDTAYGYTF	TGCGCCAGCAGTCCAGACACAGCCTATGGCTACACCTTC
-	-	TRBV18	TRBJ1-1	CASSPPLTEAFF	TGTGCCAGCTCACCACCTCTTACTGAAGCTTTCTTT
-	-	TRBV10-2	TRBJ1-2	CASSESIQNYGYTF	TGCGCCAGCAGTGAGTCGATCCAGAACTATGGCTACACCTTC
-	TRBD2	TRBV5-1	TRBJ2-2	CASSSGFTGELFF	TGCGCCAGCAGTAGCGGGTTCACCGGGGAGCTGTTTTTT
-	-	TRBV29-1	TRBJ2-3	CSVDGAGYF	TGCAGCGTTGACGGGGCAGGTTATTTT
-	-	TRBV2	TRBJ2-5	CARGQGGETQYF	TGTGCCAGGGGACAAGGGGGAGAGACCCAGTACTTC
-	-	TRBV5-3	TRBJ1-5	CARSPTGNQPQHF	TGTGCCAGAAGCCCAACAGGGAATCAGCCCCAGCATTTT
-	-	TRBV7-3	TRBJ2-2	CASSLHGTRNTGELFF	TGTGCCAGCAGCCTCCACGGGACACGGAACACCGGGGAGCTGTTTTTT